The clone carrying this T cell receptor (beta chain) was picked up one time. What it recognizes is unknown. The data belong to a study of cytomegalovirus exposure and HLA in healthy donors. Study-level points and caveats: Productive status was seen about 90% or about 30% of the time for most TCR beta V segments in an earlier analysis. Across all donors, roughly uniform sequencing depth was an assumption of the presence/absence analyses.

With 60 Vbeta and 13 Jbeta primers, the PCR was carried out. Profiled with immunoSEQ multiplex PCR; TCRdb holds only in-frame clones, not every one. Of roughly 180,000 clones in the sample, roughly 85% were seen once. Healthy donors of bone marrow made up the group. When sampled, the donors appeared nominally healthy, though they likely had unrecorded immune exposures. V was trimmed by 3 bases and J by 2 bases, leaving 14 bases between them. Germline V lookup: CDR1 SGHRS, CDR2 YFSETQ. This CDR3 is built from 16 residues. The gene calls are TRBV5-1 and TRBJ2-2; a possible D gene is TRBD2 (5 bases). This clonotype originated in a boy aged 2-15 years in good health and CMV-seronegative. The source material was PBMCs. As DNA, the CDR3 is TGCGCCAGCAGCTCGTCCGAGGGAGTAAACACCGGGGAGCTGTTTTTT. It yields the protein CASSSSEGVNTGELFF.